This T cell receptor (beta chain) comes out of a study of CD8 T cells in ankylosing spondylitis. This clonotype was detected many times. Its antigen remains unknown. Generation of TCR beta libraries employed quantitative 5'-RACE incorporating molecular barcodes. MiXCR, applied by TCRdb to the 5' RACE reads, yields one record per CDR3 protein. The data hold approximately 300,000 distinct CDR3 sequences, with less than 25% observed a single time. General study findings and limits: In ankylosing spondylitis patients, matched synovial fluid reportedly showed significant enrichment of disease-linked clones. As for the disease-linked clones, they showed a CD8+ phenotype and occurred at relatively low frequencies in peripheral blood. A TCR beta motif made of several highly homologous variants seemed typical of ankylosing spondylitis blood.

Germline V lookup: CDR1 ENHRY, CDR2 SYGVKD. The ends were cut back, 10 bases at V and 3 bases at J, with 13 bases in the middle. The CDR3 runs 12 residues. The origin of this receptor is a female donor with ankylosing spondylitis or in good health (not recorded which). The rearrangement links TRBV10-3 to TRBJ2-7; tentatively, D is TRBD2 (7 bases). The sample comprised blood, either unsorted or a sorted T cell fraction (not recorded which). The CDR3 loop is CATGEGDYEQYF. In DNA, the CDR3 is TGTGCCACAGGGGAGGGGGACTACGAGCAGTACTTC.